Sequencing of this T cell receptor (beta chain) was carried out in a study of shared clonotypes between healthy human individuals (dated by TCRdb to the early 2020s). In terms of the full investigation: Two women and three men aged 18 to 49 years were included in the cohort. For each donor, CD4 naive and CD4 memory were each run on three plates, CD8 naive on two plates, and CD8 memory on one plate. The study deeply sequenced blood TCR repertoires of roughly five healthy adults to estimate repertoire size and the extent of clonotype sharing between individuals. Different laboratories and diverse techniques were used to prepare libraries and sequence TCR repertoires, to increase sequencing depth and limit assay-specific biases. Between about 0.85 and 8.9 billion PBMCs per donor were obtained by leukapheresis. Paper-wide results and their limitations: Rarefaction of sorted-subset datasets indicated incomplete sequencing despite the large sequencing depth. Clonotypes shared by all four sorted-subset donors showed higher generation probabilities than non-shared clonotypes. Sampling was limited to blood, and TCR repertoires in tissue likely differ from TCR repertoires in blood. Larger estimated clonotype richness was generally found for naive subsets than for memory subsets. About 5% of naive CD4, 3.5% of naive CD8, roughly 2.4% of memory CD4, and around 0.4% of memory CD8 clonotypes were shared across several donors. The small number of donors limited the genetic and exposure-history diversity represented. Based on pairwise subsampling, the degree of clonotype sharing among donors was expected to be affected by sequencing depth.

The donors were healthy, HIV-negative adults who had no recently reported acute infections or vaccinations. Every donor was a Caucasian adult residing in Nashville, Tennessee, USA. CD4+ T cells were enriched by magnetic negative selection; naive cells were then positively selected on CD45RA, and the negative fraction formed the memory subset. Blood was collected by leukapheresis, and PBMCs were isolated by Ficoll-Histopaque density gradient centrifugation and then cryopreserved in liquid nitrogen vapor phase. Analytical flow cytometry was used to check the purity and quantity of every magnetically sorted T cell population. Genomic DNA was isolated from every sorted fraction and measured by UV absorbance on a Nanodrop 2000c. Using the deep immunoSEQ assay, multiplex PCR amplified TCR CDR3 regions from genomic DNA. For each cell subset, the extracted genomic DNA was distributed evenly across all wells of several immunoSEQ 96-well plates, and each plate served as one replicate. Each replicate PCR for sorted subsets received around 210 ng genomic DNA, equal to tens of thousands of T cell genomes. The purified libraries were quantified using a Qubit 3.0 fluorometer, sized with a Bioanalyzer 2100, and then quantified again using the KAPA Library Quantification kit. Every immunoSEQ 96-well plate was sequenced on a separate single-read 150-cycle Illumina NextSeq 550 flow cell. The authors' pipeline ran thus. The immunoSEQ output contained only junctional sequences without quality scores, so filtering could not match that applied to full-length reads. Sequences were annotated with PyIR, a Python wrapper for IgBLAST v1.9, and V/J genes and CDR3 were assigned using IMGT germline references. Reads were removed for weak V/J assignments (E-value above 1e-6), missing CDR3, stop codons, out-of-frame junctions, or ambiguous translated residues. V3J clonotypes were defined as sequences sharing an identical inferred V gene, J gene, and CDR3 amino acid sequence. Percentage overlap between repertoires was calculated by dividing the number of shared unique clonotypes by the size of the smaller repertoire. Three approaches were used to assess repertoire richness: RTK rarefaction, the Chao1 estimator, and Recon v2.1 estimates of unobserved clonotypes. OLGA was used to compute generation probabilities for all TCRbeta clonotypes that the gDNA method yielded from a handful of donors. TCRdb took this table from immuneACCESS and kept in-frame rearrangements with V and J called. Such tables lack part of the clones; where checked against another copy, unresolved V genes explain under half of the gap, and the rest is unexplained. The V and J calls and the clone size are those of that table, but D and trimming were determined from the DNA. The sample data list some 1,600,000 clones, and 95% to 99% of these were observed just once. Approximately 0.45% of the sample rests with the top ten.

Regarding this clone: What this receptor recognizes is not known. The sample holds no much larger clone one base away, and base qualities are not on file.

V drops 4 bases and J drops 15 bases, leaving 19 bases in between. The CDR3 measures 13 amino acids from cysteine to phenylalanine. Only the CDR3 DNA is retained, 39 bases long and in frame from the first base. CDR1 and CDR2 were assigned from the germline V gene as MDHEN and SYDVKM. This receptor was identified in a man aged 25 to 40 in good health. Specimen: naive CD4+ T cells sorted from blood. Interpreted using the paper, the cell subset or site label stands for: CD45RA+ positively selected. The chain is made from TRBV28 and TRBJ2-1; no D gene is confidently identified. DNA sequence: TGTGCCAGCAGTTATGGGATGAGCACCCCCCGGTTCTTC. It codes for CASSYGMSTPRFF.